This TCR beta chain was observed in a study of cytomegalovirus exposure and HLA in healthy donors. CDR3 length equals 11 residues. The PCR was carried out with 60 Vbeta primers and 13 Jbeta primers. Per the original methods: Unique TCR beta chains numbered 80 million to 95 million in a later analysis, with roughly 10 million shared. The method was immunoSEQ multiplex PCR; TCRdb's version includes in-frame clones alone and lacks a portion of them. The V and J calls and clone size were taken over from that table, and D and trimming were inferred from the DNA. Here the sample spans fewer than 250,000 clones, 80% to 85% being singletons. Concerning this clone itself: Its target is unknown.

Study observations and caveats: As a later analysis revealed, the rate of TCR association differed by HLA locus, with DRB1 most and HLA-C fewest. Analysis performed later found over 15,000 TCR beta sequences associated with HLA alleles at 0.05 false discovery rate.

Sequenced material: PBMCs. The rearrangement links TRBV21-1 to TRBJ2-1; TRBD2, as called in the table, went unchecked against the DNA. TRBV21-1 is classified as a pseudogene. The receptor was isolated from a woman between 35 and 50 years old in good health and CMV-seronegative. CDR3 amino acids: CASSFRNEQFF. CDR3 nucleotide sequence: TGTGCCAGTTCCTTTCGCAATGAGCAGTTCTTC.